The source of this T cell receptor beta chain is a study of cytomegalovirus exposure and HLA in healthy donors. General observations from the study: Among the CMV-associated chains, three were confirmed in vitro as specific for CMV antigens.

As for this clone: The antigen remains unidentified.

The data were produced by immunoSEQ multiplex PCR, yet TCRdb's version contains in-frame clones alone and is incomplete. The sample lists 130,000 to 150,000 clones, 88% occurring once. The germline V gene has CDR1 LNHDA and CDR2 SQIVND (reference sequence). Trimming cost V 5 bases and J 6 bases, with 16 bases left between them. This CDR3 spans 14 amino acids. The origin of this receptor is a woman aged 18 to 35 in good health and CMV-seropositive. The specimen sequenced was PBMCs. The chain recombines TRBV19 with TRBJ1-2, with D perhaps matching TRBD1 (5 bases). The CDR3 loop reads CASSPTRTLHGYTF. As DNA, the CDR3 is TGTGCCAGTAGTCCTACACGGACACTCCATGGCTACACCTTC.